This TCR beta chain was captured by sequencing in a study of blood T cell repertoires in COVID-19. The assay was immunoSEQ multiplex PCR, and TCRdb's table has in-frame clones only and misses some. The table shows some 400,000 clones, with about 89% occurring only once. Which cohort a participant joined came from the clinical history participants gave. What was sequenced was PBMCs or T cells enriched from blood (not recorded which). The origin of this receptor is a woman aged 35 to 49 who had been exposed to COVID-19.

The CDR3 coding sequence is TGTGCCAGCAGTCCCCGGGGGGGGTTCTACACTGAAGCTTTCTTT. Residues: CASSPRGGFYTEAFF. This chain connects TRBV27 to TRBJ1-1; possibly TRBD1 for D (5 bases). Per germline, CDR1 MNHEY and CDR2 SMNVEV (reference sequence). V was clipped by 5 bases and J by 3 bases, with 16 bases between them. The CDR3 spans 15 residues.